This is a list of T cell receptor beta chains from one sample in a study of cytotoxic CD8 clonotypes in ibrutinib-treated CLL. Libraries were prepared by immunoSEQ multiplex PCR; TCRdb keeps only in-frame clonotypes and omits some of them. This sample has about 130,000 clones, with over 75% found just once. The specimen comprised PBMCs, sampled after 24 months of ibrutinib treatment. Receptors were obtained from a human donor with chronic lymphocytic leukemia. Both conserved end residues are part of each CDR3. The order of the fields is CDR3 protein, CDR3 DNA, clone size, J gene, V gene, D gene. D genes are given only for firm matches. Clone size is given for some rows only: seen once, a few or many times, or a class if the clone is expanded.

CDR3 protein: CAGMTSDSYEQYF
CDR3 DNA: TGCGCCGGAATGACTAGCGACTCCTACGAGCAGTACTTC
clone size: NA
J gene: TRBJ2-7
V gene: TRBV10-1
D gene: TRBD2

CDR3 protein: CASSSHGEDTQYF
CDR3 DNA: TGTGCCAGCAGCTCCCACGGGGAGGATACGCAGTATTTT
clone size: NA
J gene: TRBJ2-3
V gene: TRBV9
D gene: NA

CDR3 protein: CASSFGQGRGYTF
CDR3 DNA: TGTGCCAGCAGTTTTGGACAGGGTAGGGGCTACACCTTC
clone size: NA
J gene: TRBJ1-2
V gene: TRBV28
D gene: TRBD1

CDR3 protein: CASSIGLADTQYF
CDR3 DNA: TGTGCCAGTAGTATAGGGCTCGCAGATACGCAGTATTTT
clone size: NA
J gene: TRBJ2-3
V gene: TRBV19
D gene: NA

CDR3 protein: CASSLLRLARFRGLPYNEQFF
CDR3 DNA: TGTGCCAGCAGCTTATTAAGACTAGCGCGTTTCCGGGGTCTTCCCTACAATGAGCAGTTCTTC
clone size: NA
J gene: TRBJ2-1
V gene: TRBV9
D gene: TRBD2

CDR3 protein: CASSLSGNNEQYF
CDR3 DNA: TGTGCCAGCAGCTTATCCGGGAACAACGAGCAGTACTTC
clone size: NA
J gene: TRBJ2-7
V gene: TRBV5-4
D gene: NA

CDR3 protein: CASWGGANLYEQYF
CDR3 DNA: TGTGCCAGCTGGGGGGGCGCAAACCTCTACGAGCAGTACTTC
clone size: NA
J gene: TRBJ2-7
V gene: TRBV27
D gene: NA

CDR3 protein: CASSPALYQPQHF
CDR3 DNA: TGTGCTAGCAGCCCGGCCCTCTATCAGCCCCAGCATTTT
clone size: NA
J gene: TRBJ1-5
V gene: TRBV7-7
D gene: NA

CDR3 protein: CASSLDRGGGYTF
CDR3 DNA: TGTGCCAGCAGTCTTGACAGGGGTGGAGGCTACACCTTC
clone size: once
J gene: TRBJ1-2
V gene: TRBV7-2
D gene: TRBD1

CDR3 protein: CASSRGGVAYEQYF
CDR3 DNA: TGTGCCAGCAGCCGGGGAGGGGTAGCCTACGAGCAGTACTTC
clone size: NA
J gene: TRBJ2-7
V gene: TRBV2
D gene: TRBD2

CDR3 protein: CASSPRTQIYEQYF
CDR3 DNA: TGTGCCAGCAGTCCCCGGACACAAATCTACGAGCAGTACTTC
clone size: NA
J gene: TRBJ2-7
V gene: TRBV2
D gene: NA

CDR3 protein: CASSQEWLAGATNTGELFF
CDR3 DNA: TGTGCCAGCAGCCAAGAATGGCTAGCGGGGGCTACGAACACCGGGGAGCTGTTTTTT
clone size: once
J gene: TRBJ2-2
V gene: TRBV4-2
D gene: TRBD2

CDR3 protein: CAWGGTEAFF
CDR3 DNA: TGTGCCTGGGGGGGGACTGAAGCTTTCTTT
clone size: many
J gene: TRBJ1-1
V gene: TRBV7-9
D gene: NA

CDR3 protein: CASSLHRQNTGELFF
CDR3 DNA: TGTGCCAGCAGCTTACATCGGCAGAACACCGGGGAGCTGTTTTTT
clone size: once
J gene: TRBJ2-2
V gene: TRBV7-9
D gene: NA

CDR3 protein: CASSRARDRFYF
CDR3 DNA: TGTGCCAGTTCACGGGCCAGGGACAGGTTCTACTTC
clone size: NA
J gene: TRBJ2-5
V gene: TRBV6-1
D gene: TRBD1

CDR3 protein: CASSTSASTDTQYF
CDR3 DNA: TGTGCCAGTAGTACTAGCGCAAGCACAGATACGCAGTATTTT
clone size: NA
J gene: TRBJ2-3
V gene: TRBV19
D gene: NA

CDR3 protein: CASSPPGTSFQDEQFF
CDR3 DNA: TGTGCCAGCAGCCCTCCCGGGACTAGTTTCCAGGATGAGCAGTTCTTC
clone size: NA
J gene: TRBJ2-1
V gene: TRBV9
D gene: TRBD2

CDR3 protein: CASSPGSLGPQHF
CDR3 DNA: TGTGCCAGCAGCCCCGGGTCCCTTGGGCCCCAGCATTTT
clone size: NA
J gene: TRBJ1-5
V gene: TRBV7-2
D gene: NA

CDR3 protein: CASSQTRTSAPYEQYF
CDR3 DNA: TGTGCCAGCAGCCAAACGAGGACTAGCGCCCCCTACGAGCAGTACTTC
clone size: NA
J gene: TRBJ2-7
V gene: TRBV4-2
D gene: TRBD2

CDR3 protein: CASSSGSKETQYF
CDR3 DNA: TGTGCCAGCAGCTCGGGATCGAAAGAGACCCAGTACTTC
clone size: NA
J gene: TRBJ2-5
V gene: TRBV11-3
D gene: NA

CDR3 protein: CASSETNNEQFF
CDR3 DNA: TGTGCCAGCAGTGAGACGAACAATGAGCAGTTCTTC
clone size: once
J gene: TRBJ2-1
V gene: TRBV2
D gene: NA

CDR3 protein: CASSIPGTGGTDTQYF
CDR3 DNA: TGTGCCAGTAGTATTCCCGGGACAGGGGGCACAGATACGCAGTATTTT
clone size: NA
J gene: TRBJ2-3
V gene: TRBV19
D gene: TRBD1

CDR3 protein: CASSFKGGLGADTQYF
CDR3 DNA: TGTGCCAGCAGCTTTAAGGGAGGACTAGGGGCAGATACGCAGTATTTT
clone size: NA
J gene: TRBJ2-3
V gene: TRBV21-1
D gene: NA

CDR3 protein: CASSQVPPVAGGPEQYF
CDR3 DNA: TGCGCCAGCAGCCAAGTGCCCCCGGTAGCGGGGGGGCCCGAGCAGTACTTC
clone size: once
J gene: TRBJ2-7
V gene: TRBV4-3
D gene: TRBD2

CDR3 protein: CASSLRGGSGNTIYF
CDR3 DNA: TGTGCCAGCAGCCTCCGGGGCGGATCCGGAAACACCATATATTTT
clone size: NA
J gene: TRBJ1-3
V gene: TRBV7-8
D gene: NA

CDR3 protein: CASSRTSGVANTGELFF
CDR3 DNA: TGTGCCAGCAGTCGGACTAGCGGTGTCGCGAACACCGGGGAGCTGTTTTTT
clone size: NA
J gene: TRBJ2-2
V gene: TRBV27
D gene: TRBD2

CDR3 protein: CASSPRLAPPYNEQFF
CDR3 DNA: TGTGCCAGCAGCCCGAGACTAGCACCACCCTACAATGAGCAGTTCTTC
clone size: NA
J gene: TRBJ2-1
V gene: TRBV7-8
D gene: TRBD2

CDR3 protein: CASSGPGQVNTEAFF
CDR3 DNA: TGTGCCAGCAGTGGTCCTGGACAGGTGAACACTGAAGCTTTCTTT
clone size: NA
J gene: TRBJ1-1
V gene: TRBV28
D gene: TRBD1

CDR3 protein: CASSDHVPNEQFF
CDR3 DNA: TGTGCCAGCAGTGATCATGTCCCCAATGAGCAGTTCTTC
clone size: NA
J gene: TRBJ2-1
V gene: TRBV6-4
D gene: NA

CDR3 protein: CASSLAGRPNEQFF
CDR3 DNA: TGTGCCAGCAGCTTAGCCGGGAGGCCGAATGAGCAGTTCTTC
clone size: NA
J gene: TRBJ2-1
V gene: TRBV7-9
D gene: TRBD2

CDR3 protein: CASTPPGQGALNTGELFF
CDR3 DNA: TGTGCCAGCACCCCGCCGGGACAGGGGGCGCTGAATACCGGGGAGCTGTTTTTT
clone size: NA
J gene: TRBJ2-2
V gene: TRBV5-5
D gene: TRBD1

CDR3 protein: CASSVEGRGVTGYTF
CDR3 DNA: TGTGCCAGCAGCGTAGAGGGCAGGGGTGTAACTGGCTACACCTTC
clone size: NA
J gene: TRBJ1-2
V gene: TRBV9
D gene: NA

CDR3 protein: CASSPGTGGNNEQFF
CDR3 DNA: TGTGCCAGCAGTCCCGGGACAGGGGGGAACAATGAGCAGTTCTTC
clone size: NA
J gene: TRBJ2-1
V gene: TRBV2
D gene: TRBD1

CDR3 protein: CASSRTGGPSNQPQHF
CDR3 DNA: TGTGCCAGCAGTCGTACAGGGGGCCCTAGCAATCAGCCCCAGCATTTT
clone size: NA
J gene: TRBJ1-5
V gene: TRBV28
D gene: TRBD1

CDR3 protein: CASRADSSYEQYF
CDR3 DNA: TGCGCCAGCAGAGCAGACAGTTCCTACGAGCAGTACTTC
clone size: NA
J gene: TRBJ2-7
V gene: TRBV5-1
D gene: NA

CDR3 protein: CASSFGTRIEGEQFF
CDR3 DNA: TGTGCCAGTAGTTTCGGGACTAGGATTGAGGGTGAGCAGTTCTTC
clone size: NA
J gene: TRBJ2-1
V gene: TRBV19
D gene: TRBD2

CDR3 protein: CASSMDGKQYF
CDR3 DNA: TGTGCCAGTAGTATGGACGGTAAGCAGTACTTC
clone size: NA
J gene: TRBJ2-7
V gene: TRBV19
D gene: NA

CDR3 protein: CASRERRDSQYYSNQPQHF
CDR3 DNA: TGTGCCAGCAGGGAAAGACGGGACAGCCAGTACTATAGCAATCAGCCCCAGCATTTT
clone size: few
J gene: TRBJ1-5
V gene: TRBV21-1
D gene: NA

CDR3 protein: CAWSVGGRGPRGETQYF
CDR3 DNA: TGTGCCTGGAGTGTTGGGGGTAGGGGGCCCCGGGGGGAGACCCAGTACTTC
clone size: NA
J gene: TRBJ2-5
V gene: TRBV30
D gene: NA

CDR3 protein: CASSPAGQGAGEQYF
CDR3 DNA: TGTGCCAGCAGCCCTGCCGGACAGGGCGCCGGCGAGCAGTACTTC
clone size: NA
J gene: TRBJ2-7
V gene: TRBV28
D gene: TRBD1